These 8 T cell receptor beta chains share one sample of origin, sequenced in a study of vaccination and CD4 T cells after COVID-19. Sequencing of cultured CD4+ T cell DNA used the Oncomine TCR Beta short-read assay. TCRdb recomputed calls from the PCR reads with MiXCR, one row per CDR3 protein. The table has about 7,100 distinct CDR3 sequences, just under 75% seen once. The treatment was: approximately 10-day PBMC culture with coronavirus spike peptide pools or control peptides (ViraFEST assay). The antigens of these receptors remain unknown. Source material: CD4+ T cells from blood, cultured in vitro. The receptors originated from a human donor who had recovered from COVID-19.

In nucleotides, the CDR3 is TGCAGTCCCACTGGGTACACCTTC. Protein: CSPTGYTF. This chain connects TRBV20-1 to TRBJ1-2, with D unclear. Trimming shortened V by 8 bases and J by 11 bases, and 9 bases separated the two germline ends. This CDR3 comprises 8 residues. The germline gives CDR1 DFQATT, CDR2 SNEGSKA (reference sequence).

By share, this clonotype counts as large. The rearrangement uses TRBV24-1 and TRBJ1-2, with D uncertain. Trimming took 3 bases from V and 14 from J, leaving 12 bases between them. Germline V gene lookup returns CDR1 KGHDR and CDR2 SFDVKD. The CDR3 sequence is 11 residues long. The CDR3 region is CATSDGRLQTF. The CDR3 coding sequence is TGTGCCACCAGTGATGGCCGGCTACAGACCTTC.

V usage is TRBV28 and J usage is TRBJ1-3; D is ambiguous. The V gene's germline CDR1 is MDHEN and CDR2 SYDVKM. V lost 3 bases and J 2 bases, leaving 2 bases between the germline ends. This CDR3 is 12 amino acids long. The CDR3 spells CASSFPGNTIYF. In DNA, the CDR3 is TGTGCCAGCAGTTTTCCTGGAAACACCATATATTTT.

This chain's CDR3 is CASSRAGGQETQYF. CDR3 DNA: TGTGCCAGCAGCAGAGCGGGCGGGCAAGAGACCCAGTACTTC. This chain joins TRBV7-9 and TRBJ2-5, with D possibly matching TRBD2 (6 bases). CDR1 SEHNR and CDR2 FQNEAQ come from the germline V gene (reference sequence). The length of the CDR3 is 14 residues. V dropped 5 bases and J dropped 2 bases, with 12 bases sitting between them.

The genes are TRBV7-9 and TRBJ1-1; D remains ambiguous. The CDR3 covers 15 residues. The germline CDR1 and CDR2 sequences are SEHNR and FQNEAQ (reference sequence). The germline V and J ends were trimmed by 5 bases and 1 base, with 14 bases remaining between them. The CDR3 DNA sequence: TGTGCCAGCAGCCCCGGCCCCGGCAGGAACACTGAAGCTTTCTTT. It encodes CASSPGPGRNTEAFF.

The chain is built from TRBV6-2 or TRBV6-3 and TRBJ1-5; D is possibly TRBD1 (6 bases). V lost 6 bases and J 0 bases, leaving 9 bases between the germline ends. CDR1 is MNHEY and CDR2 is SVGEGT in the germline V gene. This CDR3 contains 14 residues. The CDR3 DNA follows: TGTGCCAGCAGGAGGACAGCTAGCAATCAGCCCCAGCATTTT. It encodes CASRRTASNQPQHF.

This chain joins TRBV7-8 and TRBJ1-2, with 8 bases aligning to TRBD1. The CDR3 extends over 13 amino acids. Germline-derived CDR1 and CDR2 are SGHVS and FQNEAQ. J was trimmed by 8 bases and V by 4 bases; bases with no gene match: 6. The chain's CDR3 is CASSSRTGRGYTF. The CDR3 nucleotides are TGTGCCAGCAGCTCGAGGACAGGGAGAGGCTACACCTTC.

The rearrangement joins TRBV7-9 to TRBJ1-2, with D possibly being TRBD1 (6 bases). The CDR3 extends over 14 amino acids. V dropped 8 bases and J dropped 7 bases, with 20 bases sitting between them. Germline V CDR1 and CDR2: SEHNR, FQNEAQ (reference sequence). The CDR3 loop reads CASPSGGRNGGYTF. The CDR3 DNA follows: TGTGCCAGCCCTTCGGGGGGGCGTAATGGTGGCTACACCTTC. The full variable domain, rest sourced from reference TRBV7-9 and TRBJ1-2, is DTGVSQNPRHKITKRGQNVTFRCDPISEHNRLYWYRQTLGQGPEFLTYFQNEAQLEKSRLLSDRFSAERPKGSFSTLEIQRTEQGDSAMYLCASPSGGRNGGYTFGSGTRLTVV.